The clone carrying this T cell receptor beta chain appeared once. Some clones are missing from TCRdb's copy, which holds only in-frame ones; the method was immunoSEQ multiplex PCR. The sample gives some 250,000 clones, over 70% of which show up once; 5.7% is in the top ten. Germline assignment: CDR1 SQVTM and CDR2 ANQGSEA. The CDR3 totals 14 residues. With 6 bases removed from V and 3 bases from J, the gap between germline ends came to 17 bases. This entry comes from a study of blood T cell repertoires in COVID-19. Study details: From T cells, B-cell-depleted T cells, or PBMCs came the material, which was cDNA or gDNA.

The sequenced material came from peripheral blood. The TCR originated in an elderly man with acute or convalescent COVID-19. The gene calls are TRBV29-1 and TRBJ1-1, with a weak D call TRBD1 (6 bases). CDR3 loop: CSVQEGGAYTEAFF. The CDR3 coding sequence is TGCAGCGTCCAGGAGGGGGGGGCGTACACTGAAGCTTTCTTT.